This paragraph reports one T cell receptor beta chain. Living in under 30 US areas, the participants were between about 18 and 100 years of age. Within the 2 weeks before study entry, each person in the exposed group met a COVID-19 case. This entry belongs to a study of blood T cell repertoires in COVID-19. Study-level background: Donors in the United States, Italy and Spain gave samples during acute or convalescent COVID-19.

This CDR3 is 14 amino acids long. Per germline, CDR1 SGHAT and CDR2 FQNNGV. V lost 3 bases, J lost 2 bases, and 9 bases lay in between. TCRdb keeps only in-frame clones here, not all; method: immunoSEQ multiplex PCR. The sample includes a few hundred thousand clones, roughly 89% of them seen just once. The TCR originated in a man aged 25 to 40 who had been exposed to COVID-19. Sequencing was done on a sample of PBMCs or T cells enriched from blood (not recorded which). The chain combines TRBV11-2 with TRBJ2-3, with a tentative D call TRBD2 (5 bases). CDR3 region: CASSLRAYTDTQYF. Here the CDR3 DNA reads TGTGCCAGCAGCTTGCGGGCATACACAGATACGCAGTATTTT. Drawing the rest from reference TRBV11-2 and TRBJ2-3, the complete variable domain is EAGVAQSPRYKIIEKRQSVAFWCNPISGHATLYWYQQILGQGPKLLIQFQNNGVVDDSQLPKDRFSAERLKGVDSTLKIQPAKLEDSAVYLCASSLRAYTDTQYFGPGTRLTVL.